Presented here are 20 T cell receptor beta chains from one specimen sequenced in a study of blood T cell repertoires in COVID-19 (dated by TCRdb to the early 2020s). Library construction relied on the immunoSEQ multiplex PCR assay. Drawn from immuneACCESS, this table holds only the in-frame rearrangements with V and J called that TCRdb kept. Clones are partly lost; checked studies trace under half to an unresolved V gene and leave the rest unexplained. Recorded for this sample are 110,000 or so clones; 84% of them occurred a single time. The top ten clonotypes cover approximately 8.1% of the sample. Material for sequencing was peripheral blood. The receptors derive from a woman in her 40s with acute or convalescent COVID-19.

The gene calls are TRBV6-5 and TRBJ1-2; TRBD1 matches 7 bases. J gave up 8 bases and V 5 bases, and 8 bases lay outside the gene matches. The germline V gene has CDR1 MNHEY and CDR2 SVGAGI. This CDR3 has 13 residues. For the CDR3, the DNA is TGTGCCAGCAGTCGGACGGGACAGAGGGGCTACACCTTC. Translating it yields CASSRTGQRGYTF.

The V and J genes are TRBV5-1 and TRBJ1-6, with D unclear. Germline values: CDR1 SGHRS, CDR2 YFSETQ. Trimming removed 0 bases at V and 4 bases at J, with 8 bases between. This CDR3 region has 15 residues. CDR3 sequence reads: CASSLDGSYNSPLHF. CDR3 in DNA: TGCGCCAGCAGCTTGGATGGCTCATATAATTCACCCCTCCACTTT.

The chain carries TRBV2 and TRBJ2-1; 9 positions agree with TRBD1. Per germline, CDR1 SNHLY and CDR2 FYNNEI. The junction had 10 bases not matched to a gene; V was cut back by 7 bases and J by 6 bases. The CDR3 spans 15 residues. CDR3 in amino acids: CASKSNRGPGNEQFF. The CDR3 bases are TGTGCCAGCAAGTCAAACAGGGGGCCCGGCAATGAGCAGTTCTTC.

The chain is built from TRBV5-1 and TRBJ1-1, with D possibly matching TRBD1 (6 bases). Germline V gene sequence: CDR1 SGHRS, CDR2 YFSETQ. Trimming took off 0 bases at V and 8 bases at J, with 11 bases between the two ends. This CDR3 contains 13 residues. The DNA for the CDR3 is TGCGCCAGCAGCTTGGGACAGGACTCGGAAGCTTTCTTT. This translates into CASSLGQDSEAFF. The whole variable domain, remainder taken from reference TRBV5-1 and TRBJ1-1, is KAGVTQTPRYLIKTRGQQVTLSCSPISGHRSVSWYQQTPGQGLQFLFEYFSETQRNKGNFPGRFSGRQFSNSRSEMNVSTLELGDSALYLCASSLGQDSEAFFGQGTRLTVV.

This rearrangement joins TRBV6-5 to TRBJ1-1; D is undetermined. The CDR3 loop spans 15 amino acids. Trimming took off 0 bases at V and 0 bases at J, with 8 bases between the two ends. The germline CDR1 and CDR2 sequences are MNHEY and SVGAGI. CDR3 sequence reads: CASSYSGTLNTEAFF. CDR3 nucleotides: TGTGCCAGCAGTTACTCGGGCACCTTGAACACTGAAGCTTTCTTT.

The chain recombines TRBV11-2 with TRBJ1-2; D ambiguous. This CDR3 has 15 residues. Per germline, CDR1 SGHAT and CDR2 FQNNGV. V gave up 0 bases and J gave up 4 bases, with 12 bases separating them. CDR3 sequence: CASSLDAGGGYGYTF. Written as DNA, the CDR3 is TGTGCCAGCAGCTTAGATGCGGGCGGCGGCTATGGCTACACCTTC.

As regards this clone: Other DNA sequences in this sample translate to the same CDR3. The V and J genes are TRBV5-1 and TRBJ1-2; 8 nucleotides agree with TRBD1. Germline V lookup: CDR1 SGHRS, CDR2 YFSETQ. V was clipped by 4 bases and J by 5 bases; unmatched bases: 4. The CDR3 length is 13 residues. This CDR3 is CASSLDREYGYTF. As DNA, the CDR3 is TGCGCCAGCAGCCTGGACAGGGAGTATGGCTACACCTTC. The whole variable domain, remainder taken from reference TRBV5-1 and TRBJ1-2, is KAGVTQTPRYLIKTRGQQVTLSCSPISGHRSVSWYQQTPGQGLQFLFEYFSETQRNKGNFPGRFSGRQFSNSRSEMNVSTLELGDSALYLCASSLDREYGYTFGSGTRLTVV.

To note about this clone: The junction departs from the called germline gene at one end, perhaps through a read error. This chain joins TRBV6-6 and TRBJ1-1, with D possibly matching TRBD1 (6 bases). This CDR3 spans 12 amino acids. In germline, CDR1 is MNHNY, CDR2 SVGAGI (reference sequence). CDR3 protein: CASTQDSRQGLF. The CDR3 nucleotides are TGTGCCAGCACGCAGGACAGCCGGCAGGGGCTTTTT.

The chain employs TRBV6-2 or TRBV6-3 and TRBJ1-1; D not resolved. Germline CDR1 MNHEY, CDR2 SVGEGT. The CDR3 length is 12 residues. The ends were cut back, 5 bases at V and 5 bases at J, with 9 bases in the middle. CDR3 protein: CASSDPRTEAFF. Written as DNA, the CDR3 is TGTGCCAGCAGTGATCCGAGGACTGAAGCTTTCTTT.

In this sample, this clone turned up a few times. This sequence joins TRBV13 and TRBJ1-6, with a possible D match to TRBD1 (6 bases). Germline loops: CDR1 PRHDT, CDR2 FYEKMQ (reference sequence). CDR3 size: 18 residues. V lost 3 bases and J 4 bases, leaving 19 bases between the germline ends. The CDR3 nucleotides are TGTGCCAGCAGCTTCCTGTCAGGGGTCCCTACTTATAATTCACCCCTCCACTTT. The encoded protein is CASSFLSGVPTYNSPLHF.

CDR3: CASSYRGTSYEQYF. The DNA for the CDR3 is TGTGCCAGCAGTTATAGGGGTACCTCCTACGAGCAGTACTTC. This sequence joins TRBV6-5 and TRBJ2-7; D might be TRBD1 (5 bases). Looked up from germline, CDR1 is MNHEY and CDR2 is SVGAGI. The length of the CDR3 is 14 residues. The germline V and J ends were trimmed by 3 bases and 0 bases, with 9 bases remaining between them.

The chain uses TRBV19 and TRBJ2-7; 9 positions match TRBD2. Germline values: CDR1 LNHDA, CDR2 SQIVND (reference sequence). The CDR3 is 17 residues long. J lost 2 bases, V lost 5 bases, and 13 bases had no gene match. As DNA, the CDR3 is TGTGCCAGTAGTGCCATGGAGCGGCGGGGGGGAACCTACGAGCAGTACTTC. This codes for CASSAMERRGGTYEQYF.

The chain joins TRBV7-9 to TRBJ1-2; 8 bases map to TRBD1. From germline, CDR1 is SEHNR and CDR2 FQNEAQ (reference sequence). V was clipped by 5 bases and J by 4 bases; unmatched bases: 3. The CDR3 extends over 13 amino acids. For the CDR3, the DNA is TGTGCCAGCAGCGCGGGACAGGCCTATGGCTACACCTTC. Its protein is CASSAGQAYGYTF.

The chain couples TRBV5-8 to TRBJ1-2; no definite D call. The CDR3 spans 14 residues. The ends were cut back, 4 bases at V and 8 bases at J, with 18 bases in the middle. From germline, CDR1 is SGHTS and CDR2 YDEGEE. CDR3 nucleotide sequence: TGTGCCAGCAGCCCGGCGAGGCATAGTTACGGCTACACCTTC. Amino acids: CASSPARHSYGYTF.

This chain uses TRBV18 with TRBJ1-2; D gene unclear. Germline V lookup: CDR1 KGHSH, CDR2 LQKENI. V lost 3 bases, J lost 7 bases, and 9 bases lay in between. The CDR3 totals 12 residues. The CDR3 loop reads CASSPAVGGYTF. Written as DNA, the CDR3 is TGTGCCAGCTCACCCGCGGTGGGTGGCTACACCTTC.

CDR3: CASSQGWRDGYTF. In nucleotides, the CDR3 is TGTGCCAGCAGCCAAGGTTGGCGGGATGGCTACACCTTC. V is TRBV3-1 (or the pseudogene TRBV3-2) and J is TRBJ1-2; the D is unclear. Germline loops: CDR1 LGHDT, CDR2 YNNKEL (reference sequence). This CDR3 is built from 13 residues. V gave up 1 base and J gave up 6 bases, with 9 bases separating them.

This clone was picked up a small number of times. The chain links TRBV19 to TRBJ1-4; 8 bases agree with TRBD1. With V trimmed by 7 bases and J by 5 bases, 3 bases remained unmatched. Germline V CDR1 and CDR2: LNHDA, SQIVND (reference sequence). The CDR3 is 13 residues long. CDR3 nucleotides: TGTGCCAGTATGGACAGGGAAAATGAAAAACTGTTTTTT. The encoded protein is CASMDRENEKLFF. Full variable domain (remainder filled in from reference TRBV19 and TRBJ1-4): DGGITQSPKYLFRKEGQNVTLSCEQNLNHDAMYWYRQDPGQGLRLIYYSQIVNDFQKGDIAEGYSVSREKKESFPLTVTSAQKNPTAFYLCASMDRENEKLFFGSGTQLSVL.

This chain joins TRBV7-2 and TRBJ1-5, with 9 bases fitting TRBD1. V shed 4 bases, J shed 7 bases, and the junction held 5 bases outside the gene matches. The CDR3 totals 14 residues. Germline CDR1 reads SGHTA; CDR2 reads FQGNSA. CDR3 protein: CASSSGTGWQPQHF. The CDR3 region has the DNA TGTGCCAGCAGCTCCGGGACAGGGTGGCAGCCCCAGCATTTT.

J is TRBJ2-4 and V is TRBV7-2; weak D call: TRBD2 (5 bases). The germline gives CDR1 SGHTA, CDR2 FQGNSA. Trimming took off 1 base at V and 8 bases at J, with 9 bases between the two ends. This CDR3 is 13 amino acids long. Here the CDR3 reads CASSLEAEDIQYF. For the CDR3, the DNA is TGTGCCAGCAGCTTAGAGGCGGAGGACATTCAGTACTTC.

The chain is built from TRBV19 and TRBJ1-5; D uncertain. Germline lookup yields CDR1 LNHDA and CDR2 SQIVND (reference sequence). This CDR3 spans 14 amino acids. Trimming stripped 4 bases from V and 6 bases from J, with 13 bases between. The CDR3 nucleotides are TGTGCCAGTAGTAATCTGGCAGGAGGTCAGCCCCAGCATTTT. It encodes CASSNLAGGQPQHF.